Listed below are T cell receptor beta chains from one sample, sequenced in a study of shared clonotypes between healthy human individuals. Repertoires were generated with immunoSEQ multiplex PCR, while TCRdb's copy carries only in-frame clones and drops some. The sample consists of approximately 2,000,000 clones, just under 95% of them appearing once. The sample taken for sequencing was naive CD4+ T cells from PBMCs. The receptors stem from a man aged 18 to 29 in good health. Some clones in this sample may be carry-over from other donors' samples. Each CDR3 is given with its conserved first and last residue. The D gene is left open where the match is weak. Some rows mark clone size as missing; the rest say once, few, many or name a class of expanded clone.

J gene: TRBJ2-3
clone size: NA
D gene: TRBD1
V gene: TRBV7-6
CDR3 DNA: TGTGCCAGCAGCCCCACAGGGGCCGGGACAACGACAGATACGCAGTATTTT
CDR3 protein: CASSPTGAGTTTDTQYF

J gene: TRBJ2-5
clone size: NA
D gene: NA
V gene: TRBV18
CDR3 DNA: TGTGCCAGCTCACCGACAGCTAGTCAAGAGACCCAGTACTTC
CDR3 protein: CASSPTASQETQYF

J gene: TRBJ1-1
clone size: NA
D gene: NA
V gene: TRBV6-1
CDR3 DNA: TGTGCCAGCAGTGGGGCCGCAGGGACGATGAGTACTGAAGCTTTCTTT
CDR3 protein: CASSGAAGTMSTEAFF

J gene: TRBJ2-2
clone size: NA
D gene: NA
V gene: TRBV4-2
CDR3 DNA: TGTGCCAGCAGCCAGGCAGGCGGGGAGCTGTTTTTT
CDR3 protein: CASSQAGGELFF

J gene: TRBJ1-1
clone size: NA
D gene: TRBD1
V gene: TRBV15
CDR3 DNA: TGTGCCACCAGCAGTGGGGACAGGAACCTAATGAACACTGAAGCTTTCTTT
CDR3 protein: CATSSGDRNLMNTEAFF

J gene: TRBJ2-3
clone size: NA
D gene: NA
V gene: TRBV21-1
CDR3 DNA: TGTGCCAGCAGCAAAGTGGTTGCCAGGGGGCCGGCTAGCGGGAGCGGATCGTCAGATACGCAGTATTTT
CDR3 protein: CASSKVVARGPASGSGSSDTQYF

J gene: TRBJ2-1
clone size: NA
D gene: NA
V gene: TRBV18
CDR3 DNA: TGTGCCAGCTCACCACCGATTTTAACTTCCTACGCTGAGCAGTTCTTC
CDR3 protein: CASSPPILTSYAEQFF

J gene: TRBJ1-2
clone size: NA
D gene: NA
V gene: TRBV28
CDR3 DNA: TGTGCCAGCAGTTTCCGGTCTAACTATGGCTACACCTTC
CDR3 protein: CASSFRSNYGYTF

J gene: TRBJ2-7
clone size: NA
D gene: TRBD1
V gene: TRBV28
CDR3 DNA: TGTGCCAGCAGTTTATATCAGGGGGTCTACGAGCAGTACTTC
CDR3 protein: CASSLYQGVYEQYF

J gene: TRBJ1-1
clone size: once
D gene: NA
V gene: TRBV5-1
CDR3 DNA: TGCGCCAGCAGCCTTATAACAGGGCTGAACACTGAAGCTTTCTTT
CDR3 protein: CASSLITGLNTEAFF

J gene: TRBJ2-1
clone size: NA
D gene: TRBD2
V gene: TRBV7-8
CDR3 DNA: TGTGCCAGCAGCTTAGCGCAGAGGGGAGGGTACAATGAGCAGTTCTTC
CDR3 protein: CASSLAQRGGYNEQFF

J gene: TRBJ2-6
clone size: NA
D gene: NA
V gene: TRBV5-1
CDR3 DNA: TGCGCCAGCAGCTTGACAGAGACCTCTGGGGCCAACGTCCTGACTTTC
CDR3 protein: CASSLTETSGANVLTF

J gene: TRBJ2-1
clone size: NA
D gene: NA
V gene: TRBV5-1
CDR3 DNA: TGCGCCAGCAATGCTTATACTAGAGCCTCCTACAATGAGCAGTTCTTC
CDR3 protein: CASNAYTRASYNEQFF

J gene: TRBJ2-7
clone size: once
D gene: NA
V gene: TRBV5-1
CDR3 DNA: TGCGCCAGCAACGAGGTGGCGGGGAGCACCTACGAGCAGTACTTC
CDR3 protein: CASNEVAGSTYEQYF

J gene: TRBJ2-4
clone size: once
D gene: NA
V gene: TRBV2
CDR3 DNA: TGTGCCAGCAGTGAGCAGTGGTCCAAAAACATTCAGTACTTC
CDR3 protein: CASSEQWSKNIQYF

J gene: TRBJ2-1
clone size: NA
D gene: NA
V gene: TRBV25-1
CDR3 DNA: TGTGCCAGCAGTGTCCCCGGACCGGGGCTGGATGAGCAGTTCTTC
CDR3 protein: CASSVPGPGLDEQFF

J gene: TRBJ2-5
clone size: NA
D gene: NA
V gene: TRBV4-1
CDR3 DNA: TGCGCCAGCAGCCAAGATGGGCGTCGGGATTGGGAGACCCAGTACTTC
CDR3 protein: CASSQDGRRDWETQYF

J gene: TRBJ2-7
clone size: NA
D gene: NA
V gene: TRBV6-1
CDR3 DNA: TGTGCCAGCAGTGAATATTACAGCTTCTCCTACGAGCAGTACTTC
CDR3 protein: CASSEYYSFSYEQYF

J gene: TRBJ2-3
clone size: NA
D gene: TRBD2
V gene: TRBV5-1
CDR3 DNA: TGCGCCAGCACCTCACTAGCGGGCAGCACAGATACGCAGTATTTT
CDR3 protein: CASTSLAGSTDTQYF

J gene: TRBJ2-7
clone size: NA
D gene: NA
V gene: TRBV27
CDR3 DNA: TGTGCCAGCAGTCCAACCCACGGCAGGGTCGAGCAGTACTTC
CDR3 protein: CASSPTHGRVEQYF

J gene: TRBJ1-4
clone size: NA
D gene: NA
V gene: TRBV5-1
CDR3 DNA: TGCGCCAGCAGCCCCGACCCACTAACAGGGCCTAATGAAAAACTGTTTTTT
CDR3 protein: CASSPDPLTGPNEKLFF

J gene: TRBJ2-1
clone size: NA
D gene: TRBD2
V gene: TRBV27
CDR3 DNA: TGTGCCAGCAAACCGGGACTAGCGGGAGTGGGGGAGCAGTTCTTC
CDR3 protein: CASKPGLAGVGEQFF

J gene: TRBJ2-1
clone size: NA
D gene: TRBD2
V gene: TRBV7-3
CDR3 DNA: TGTGCCAGCAGCTTACGGGAGGGGACACTGAAGGGGCCAAGGAATGAGCAGTTCTTC
CDR3 protein: CASSLREGTLKGPRNEQFF

J gene: TRBJ2-7
clone size: NA
D gene: NA
V gene: TRBV2
CDR3 DNA: TGTGCCAGCAGTGTTGACAGGCCATCCTCCTACGAGCAGTACTTC
CDR3 protein: CASSVDRPSSYEQYF

J gene: TRBJ1-5
clone size: NA
D gene: NA
V gene: TRBV2
CDR3 DNA: TGTGCCAGCAGTGAAGATGAGTGGGGTCAGCCCCAGCATTTT
CDR3 protein: CASSEDEWGQPQHF

J gene: TRBJ2-5
clone size: NA
D gene: NA
V gene: TRBV5-1
CDR3 DNA: TGCGCCAGCAGCTTAGAGGGTCAAGAGACCCAGTACTTC
CDR3 protein: CASSLEGQETQYF

J gene: TRBJ2-5
clone size: NA
D gene: NA
V gene: TRBV19
CDR3 DNA: TGTGCCAGTAGACACGAAGAGACCCAGTACTTC
CDR3 protein: CASRHEETQYF

J gene: TRBJ1-2
clone size: NA
D gene: NA
V gene: TRBV19
CDR3 DNA: TGTGCCAGTAGCTCGGACAGCGGTTATGGCTACACCTTC
CDR3 protein: CASSSDSGYGYTF

J gene: TRBJ1-1
clone size: few
D gene: NA
V gene: TRBV28
CDR3 DNA: TGTGCCAGCAGTTCCTGGCTTGGAGCTTTCTTT
CDR3 protein: CASSSWLGAFF

J gene: TRBJ2-3
clone size: NA
D gene: NA
V gene: TRBV9
CDR3 DNA: TGTGCCAGCAGCGTAGCCGGGCATAGCACAGATACGCAGTATTTT
CDR3 protein: CASSVAGHSTDTQYF

J gene: TRBJ1-5
clone size: NA
D gene: TRBD1
V gene: TRBV18
CDR3 DNA: TGTGCCAGCTCACCCTCACAGGGGAATCAGCCCCAGCATTTT
CDR3 protein: CASSPSQGNQPQHF

J gene: TRBJ1-6
clone size: NA
D gene: NA
V gene: TRBV7-9
CDR3 DNA: TGTGCCAGCAGCCCCGGGACAAATTCACCCCTCCACTTT
CDR3 protein: CASSPGTNSPLHF

J gene: TRBJ2-1
clone size: NA
D gene: TRBD1
V gene: TRBV5-1
CDR3 DNA: TGCGCCAGCAGCCAGGGGGACGGCCCACCCTACAATGAGCAGTTCTTC
CDR3 protein: CASSQGDGPPYNEQFF

J gene: TRBJ2-5
clone size: NA
D gene: NA
V gene: TRBV7-2
CDR3 DNA: TGTGCCAGCAGCTTACAGATCGGAGGATTGGAGACCCAGTACTTC
CDR3 protein: CASSLQIGGLETQYF

J gene: TRBJ2-3
clone size: NA
D gene: TRBD2
V gene: TRBV27
CDR3 DNA: TGTGCCAGCAGCCCTCGGGAGCGGGAGACAGATACGCAGTATTTT
CDR3 protein: CASSPRERETDTQYF

J gene: TRBJ2-1
clone size: NA
D gene: NA
V gene: TRBV4-3
CDR3 DNA: TGCGCCAGCAGCCAAGGAACTAGATACAATGAGCAGTTCTTC
CDR3 protein: CASSQGTRYNEQFF

J gene: TRBJ2-3
clone size: NA
D gene: TRBD1
V gene: TRBV27
CDR3 DNA: TGTGCCAGCAGTCCACCGGGACAGTGGACAGATACGCAGTATTTT
CDR3 protein: CASSPPGQWTDTQYF

J gene: TRBJ1-4
clone size: NA
D gene: NA
V gene: TRBV29-1
CDR3 DNA: TGCAGCGTGGGACTTCTAACCCCAACTAATGAAAAACTGTTTTTT
CDR3 protein: CSVGLLTPTNEKLFF

J gene: TRBJ2-2
clone size: NA
D gene: TRBD1
V gene: TRBV28
CDR3 DNA: TGTGCCAGCAGTTTATGGACAGGGGGCATGGCCGGGGAGCTGTTTTTT
CDR3 protein: CASSLWTGGMAGELFF

J gene: TRBJ1-4
clone size: NA
D gene: NA
V gene: TRBV6-5
CDR3 DNA: TGTGCCAGCAGCTCCGGGAGAGAGGGGTCTGAAAAACTGTTTTTT
CDR3 protein: CASSSGREGSEKLFF

J gene: TRBJ2-3
clone size: NA
D gene: NA
V gene: TRBV5-6
CDR3 DNA: TGTGCCAGCAGCGACGACCTCACCACAGATACGCAGTATTTT
CDR3 protein: CASSDDLTTDTQYF

J gene: TRBJ2-7
clone size: NA
D gene: NA
V gene: TRBV5-1
CDR3 DNA: TGCGCCAGCAGCTTGGCCCTCGGGGGAGGCTCCTACGAGCAGTACTTC
CDR3 protein: CASSLALGGGSYEQYF

J gene: TRBJ1-1
clone size: NA
D gene: NA
V gene: TRBV19
CDR3 DNA: TGTGCCAGTAGTAATCTCCCCGGGAACACTGAAGCTTTCTTT
CDR3 protein: CASSNLPGNTEAFF

J gene: TRBJ1-3
clone size: NA
D gene: NA
V gene: TRBV19
CDR3 DNA: TGTGCCAGTAGTATATTTAGGACGGCCAGCTCTGGAAACACCATATATTTT
CDR3 protein: CASSIFRTASSGNTIYF

J gene: TRBJ2-5
clone size: once
D gene: NA
V gene: TRBV28
CDR3 DNA: TGTGCCAGCAGCCGAGGCCGTCGAAGAGCTGAGACCCAGTACTTC
CDR3 protein: CASSRGRRRAETQYF

J gene: TRBJ2-3
clone size: once
D gene: NA
V gene: TRBV29-1
CDR3 DNA: TGCAGCGTTGAACCCCAAGAGGGTTATACGCAGTATTTT
CDR3 protein: CSVEPQEGYTQYF

J gene: TRBJ1-4
clone size: once
D gene: TRBD1
V gene: TRBV7-9
CDR3 DNA: TGTGCCAGCAGCCGGACAGGGTTAGATGAAAAACTGTTTTTT
CDR3 protein: CASSRTGLDEKLFF

J gene: TRBJ1-2
clone size: NA
D gene: TRBD1
V gene: TRBV28
CDR3 DNA: TGTGCCAGCAGTTTGCACCCGGGACAGGGATATGGCTACACCTTC
CDR3 protein: CASSLHPGQGYGYTF

J gene: TRBJ2-7
clone size: NA
D gene: NA
V gene: TRBV7-2
CDR3 DNA: TGTGCCAGCAGCCCCCAACAGGGCCCATCCGAGCAGTACTTC
CDR3 protein: CASSPQQGPSEQYF

J gene: TRBJ2-5
clone size: once
D gene: NA
V gene: TRBV14
CDR3 DNA: TGTGCCACCGTGCGGGACAGCATCCCCCGGGAGACCCAGTACTTC
CDR3 protein: CATVRDSIPRETQYF

J gene: TRBJ2-1
clone size: NA
D gene: TRBD2
V gene: TRBV11-3
CDR3 DNA: TGTGCCAGCAGCTTAGGTAGGACTAGCGGCCCCTCTGGGAATGAGCAGTTCTTC
CDR3 protein: CASSLGRTSGPSGNEQFF

J gene: TRBJ2-7
clone size: few
D gene: TRBD2
V gene: TRBV6-5
CDR3 DNA: TGTGCCAGCAGTTTAGGCGGGAGCCCTCGGGAGCAGTACTTC
CDR3 protein: CASSLGGSPREQYF

J gene: TRBJ1-1
clone size: NA
D gene: NA
V gene: TRBV29-1
CDR3 DNA: TGCAGCGTTGAATTGGGGGTGAACACTGAAGCTTTCTTT
CDR3 protein: CSVELGVNTEAFF

J gene: TRBJ1-4
clone size: NA
D gene: NA
V gene: TRBV4-1
CDR3 DNA: TGCGCCAGCAGCCAACCCCTTAGGGGGGTGAATGAAAAACTGTTTTTT
CDR3 protein: CASSQPLRGVNEKLFF